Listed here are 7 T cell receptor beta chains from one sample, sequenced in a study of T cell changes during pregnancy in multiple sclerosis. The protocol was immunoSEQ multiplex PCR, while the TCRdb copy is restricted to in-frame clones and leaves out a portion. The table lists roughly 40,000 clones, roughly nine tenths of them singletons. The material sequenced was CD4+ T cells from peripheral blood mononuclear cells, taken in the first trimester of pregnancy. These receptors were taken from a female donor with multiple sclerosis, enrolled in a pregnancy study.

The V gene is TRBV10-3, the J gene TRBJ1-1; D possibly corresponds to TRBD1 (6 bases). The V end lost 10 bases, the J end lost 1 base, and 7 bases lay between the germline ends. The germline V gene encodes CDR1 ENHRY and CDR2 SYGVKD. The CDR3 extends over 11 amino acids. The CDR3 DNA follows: TGTGCCACGACAGGGAACACTGAAGCTTTCTTT. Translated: CATTGNTEAFF.

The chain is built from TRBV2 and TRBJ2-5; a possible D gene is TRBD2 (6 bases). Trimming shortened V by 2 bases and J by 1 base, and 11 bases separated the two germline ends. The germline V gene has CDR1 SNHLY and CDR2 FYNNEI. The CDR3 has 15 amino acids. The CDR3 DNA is TGTGCCAGCAGTGAAACACGGGACTCCCAAGAGACCCAGTACTTC. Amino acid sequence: CASSETRDSQETQYF.

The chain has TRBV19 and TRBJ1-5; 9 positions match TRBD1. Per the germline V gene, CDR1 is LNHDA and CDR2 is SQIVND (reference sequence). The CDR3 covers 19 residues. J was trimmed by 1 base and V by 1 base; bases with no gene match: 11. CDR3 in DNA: TGTGCCAGTAGTATAGGGACAGGGGTTTTCCTTAGGAGCAATCAGCCCCAGCATTTT. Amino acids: CASSIGTGVFLRSNQPQHF.

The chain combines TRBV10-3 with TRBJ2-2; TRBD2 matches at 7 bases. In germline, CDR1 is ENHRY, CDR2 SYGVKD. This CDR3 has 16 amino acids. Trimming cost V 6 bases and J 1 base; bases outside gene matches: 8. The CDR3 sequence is CAISPLGGGNTGELFF. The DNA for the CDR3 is TGTGCCATCAGCCCCCTGGGCGGGGGGAACACCGGGGAGCTGTTTTTT.

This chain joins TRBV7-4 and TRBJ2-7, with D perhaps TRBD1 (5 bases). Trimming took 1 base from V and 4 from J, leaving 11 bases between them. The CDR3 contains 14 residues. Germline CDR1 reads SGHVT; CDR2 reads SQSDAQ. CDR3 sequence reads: CASSLVRRVYEQYF. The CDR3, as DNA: TGTGCCAGCAGCTTAGTACGCAGGGTGTACGAGCAGTACTTC.

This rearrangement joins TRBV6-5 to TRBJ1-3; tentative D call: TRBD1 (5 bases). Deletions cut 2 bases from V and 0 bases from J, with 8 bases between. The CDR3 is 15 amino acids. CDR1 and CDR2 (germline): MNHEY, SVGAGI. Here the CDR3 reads CASSYGGVSGNTIYF. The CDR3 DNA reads TGTGCCAGCAGTTACGGGGGGGTCTCTGGAAACACCATATATTTT.

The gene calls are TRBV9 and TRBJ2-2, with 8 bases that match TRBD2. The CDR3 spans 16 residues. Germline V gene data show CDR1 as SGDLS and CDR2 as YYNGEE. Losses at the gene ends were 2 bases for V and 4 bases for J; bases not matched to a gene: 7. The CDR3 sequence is CASSVAAGVITGELFF. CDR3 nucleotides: TGTGCCAGCAGCGTTGCAGCGGGAGTAATCACCGGGGAGCTGTTTTTT.